This T cell receptor (beta chain) is drawn from a study of CD8+ T cells in alopecia areata. RNA extraction and reverse transcription yielded cDNA as sequencing template. The data were produced by immunoSEQ multiplex PCR, yet TCRdb's version contains in-frame clones alone and is incomplete. The sample contains about 210,000 clones, around three fifths of which appear only once. Note on this clone: Antigen unknown.

Study-wide results and limits: Affected scalp, especially in alopecia totalis/universalis, had a higher clonality than normal scalp did. Scalp clonality, along with expanded CD8+ clones among the top 100, was significantly decreased by tofacitinib. During tofacitinib treatment, many expanded lesional clones remained in scalp and blood.

V was shortened by 2 bases and J by 12 bases, with 16 bases between the two germline ends. From germline, CDR1 is GTSNPN and CDR2 SVGIG (reference sequence). The length of the CDR3 is 12 residues. The treatment here: oral pan-JAK inhibitor, 5-10 mg twice daily. Alopecia areata patients gave lesional scalp punch biopsies and peripheral blood samples. The genes are TRBV30 and TRBJ1-1; tentative D call: TRBD1 (6 bases). Specimen: CD4+ T cells sorted from blood, collected at week 4, from a patient treated with tofacitinib. The sequence was collected from a human donor with alopecia areata. The CDR3 sequence is CAWSSGQGETFF. CDR3 bases: TGTGCCTGGAGTTCGGGACAAGGCGAAACTTTCTTT.